This TCR beta chain comes out of a study of spatial heterogeneity in lung cancer (dated by TCRdb to about 2019). Regarding the research as a whole: More beta-chain than alpha-chain transcripts were consistently detected, likely reflecting higher beta-chain transcript abundance. In the raw uncorrected reads, each unique combination of TCR and UMI appeared on average more than ten times. In non-small cell lung cancer, the study quantitatively compared TCR alpha and beta repertoires across several tumor regions, matched nontumor lung, and blood. The study linked features of the TCR repertoire to counts of nonsynonymous mutations, which were determined by whole-exome sequencing of tumor tissue. Both alpha and beta chains were TCR-sequenced in samples taken at surgery, namely 220 tumor regions, fewer than 80 matched nontumor lung samples and about 52 PBMC samples.

General conclusions and limits of the study: Ubiquitous expanded tumor TCRs were detected in blood more often at tumor resection than at routine follow-up. Additional single-cell paired TCR alpha and beta sequencing was considered necessary to confirm, at a functional level, the hypothesis that regional TCRs recognize regional mutations.

CDR1 and CDR2, per the germline V gene, are ENHRY and SYGVKD. Germline trimming: 10 bases from V, 2 bases from J; junction bases outside gene matches: 8. Taken from cysteine to phenylalanine, the CDR3 has 15 residues. CDR3 DNA only is kept here, 45 bases in frame from base 1. This clonotype was detected many times. What antigen it recognizes has not been identified. Base qualities were left out, and no much larger clone turns up one base away. Per the publication, the time point label means: sample taken at primary tumor resection. Without any cell sorting, TCR sequencing was performed on whole RNA extracted either from tumor and nontumor lung tissue or from cryopreserved PBMC samples. Samples were obtained from around 72 patients with early-stage, untreated non-small cell lung cancer from the lung TRACERx cohort. A patient was chosen for TCR sequencing only when enough RNA was available from at least two tumor regions.

The library was built by means of 5' RACE. The sequencing machine was a NextSeq 500. In the TCR library protocol, a unique molecular identifier was attached to each TCR cDNA molecule so that PCR and sequencing errors could be corrected. On the study's bioinformatics: Decombinator tools were used for TCR identification, UMI-based error correction and CDR3 extraction. Expanded TCRs were defined as those above a frequency of 2 per 1,000, corresponding to the top 1% of the tumor frequency distribution. Rényi diversity was computed with the R vegan package after subsampling each repertoire 100 times to 5,000 TCRs. To build CDR3 similarity networks, amino acid triplet string-kernel similarity was used, and CDR3s were connected when their pairwise similarity was above 0.82. In-frame beta chains were kept once TCRdb had trimmed the public reads at Q25 with fastp and called clones with MiXCR. Rows matching on CDR3 protein sequence are summarized as one entry with the most common DNA and genes. V and J calls and clone size were set by TCRdb, not the authors. Across this sample there are tens of thousands of distinct CDR3 sequences, with approximately 8.2% seen only once. The ten largest make up 6.9% of the sample.

The source material was PBMCs, sampled at surgery. The chain is assembled from TRBV10-3 and TRBJ2-3; TRBD2 agrees with 11 junctional bases. The receptor comes from a male donor with early-stage non-small cell lung cancer. The CDR3 sequence is CATSLAGASTDTQYF. The DNA sequence follows: TGTGCCACCTCACTAGCGGGGGCCTCCACAGATACGCAGTATTTT.